Listed below are T cell receptor beta chains from one sample, sequenced in a study of cytomegalovirus exposure and HLA in healthy donors. Generated by immunoSEQ multiplex PCR, the TCRdb table keeps only in-frame clones and is missing some. This sample's table reports approximately 45,000 clones. What was sequenced was PBMCs. These receptors came from a male donor in good health and CMV-seronegative. CDR3s include the opening cysteine and the closing phenylalanine or tryptophan. D genes are given only for firm matches.

D: -; J: TRBJ1-5; V: TRBV27; CDR3: CASSYEAYSNQPQHF; DNA: TGTGCCAGCAGTTACGAGGCTTATAGCAATCAGCCCCAGCATTTT
D: -; J: TRBJ1-2; V: TRBV5-1; CDR3: CASRVDWNYGYTF; DNA: TGCGCCAGCAGAGTGGACTGGAACTATGGCTACACCTTC
D: -; J: TRBJ2-7; V: TRBV19; CDR3: CASSMSEGSLYEQYF; DNA: TGTGCCAGTAGTATGAGTGAGGGCAGCCTCTACGAGCAGTACTTC
D: -; J: TRBJ1-5; V: TRBV6-6; CDR3: CASSAGLSSNQPQHF; DNA: TGTGCCAGCAGCGCGGGACTTAGTAGCAATCAGCCCCAGCATTTT
D: -; J: TRBJ2-7; V: TRBV7-9; CDR3: CASSQGLALYEQYF; DNA: TGTGCCAGCAGCCAGGGACTTGCCCTCTACGAGCAGTACTTC
D: TRBD1; J: TRBJ2-1; V: TRBV5-1; CDR3: CASSLGDREIYNEQFF; DNA: TGCGCCAGCAGCTTGGGTGACAGGGAGATCTACAATGAGCAGTTCTTC
D: -; J: TRBJ1-1; V: TRBV4-1; CDR3: CASSQKDKNTEAFF; DNA: TGCGCCAGCAGCCAAAAGGACAAGAACACTGAAGCTTTCTTT
D: -; J: TRBJ2-3; V: TRBV30; CDR3: CAWSKGSGGLTDTQYF; DNA: TGTGCCTGGAGTAAGGGATCCGGTGGACTCACAGATACGCAGTATTTT
D: -; J: TRBJ1-1; V: TRBV5-4; CDR3: CASSHETGTTGAFF; DNA: TGTGCCAGCAGCCACGAGACCGGGACAACGGGAGCTTTCTTT
D: -; J: TRBJ2-3; V: TRBV9; CDR3: CASSAQLVTDTQYF; DNA: TGTGCCAGCAGCGCCCAACTAGTCACAGATACGCAGTATTTT
D: -; J: TRBJ2-2; V: TRBV10-1; CDR3: CASSARSTGELFF; DNA: TGCGCCAGCAGTGCCCGGTCCACCGGGGAGCTGTTTTTT
D: TRBD1; J: TRBJ1-1; V: TRBV6-1; CDR3: CASSERGTGFMNTEAFF; DNA: TGTGCCAGCAGTGAAAGGGGGACAGGCTTCATGAACACTGAAGCTTTCTTT
D: TRBD1; J: TRBJ2-7; V: TRBV9; CDR3: CASSEIGTGAEQYF; DNA: TGTGCCAGCAGCGAGATAGGGACAGGAGCCGAGCAGTACTTC
D: -; J: TRBJ2-2; V: TRBV7-6; CDR3: CASSSYREGTGELFF; DNA: TGTGCCAGCAGCTCTTACAGGGAGGGCACCGGGGAGCTGTTTTTT
D: -; J: TRBJ1-1; V: TRBV6-5; CDR3: CASTLTGVNTEAFF; DNA: TGTGCCAGCACCCTCACCGGGGTGAACACTGAAGCTTTCTTT
D: TRBD1; J: TRBJ1-1; V: TRBV27; CDR3: CASSSDRVGPEAFF; DNA: TGTGCCAGCAGTTCGGACAGGGTGGGGCCTGAAGCTTTCTTT
D: -; J: TRBJ1-1; V: TRBV19; CDR3: CASSETVEAFF; DNA: TGTGCCAGTTCGGAGACAGTTGAAGCTTTCTTT